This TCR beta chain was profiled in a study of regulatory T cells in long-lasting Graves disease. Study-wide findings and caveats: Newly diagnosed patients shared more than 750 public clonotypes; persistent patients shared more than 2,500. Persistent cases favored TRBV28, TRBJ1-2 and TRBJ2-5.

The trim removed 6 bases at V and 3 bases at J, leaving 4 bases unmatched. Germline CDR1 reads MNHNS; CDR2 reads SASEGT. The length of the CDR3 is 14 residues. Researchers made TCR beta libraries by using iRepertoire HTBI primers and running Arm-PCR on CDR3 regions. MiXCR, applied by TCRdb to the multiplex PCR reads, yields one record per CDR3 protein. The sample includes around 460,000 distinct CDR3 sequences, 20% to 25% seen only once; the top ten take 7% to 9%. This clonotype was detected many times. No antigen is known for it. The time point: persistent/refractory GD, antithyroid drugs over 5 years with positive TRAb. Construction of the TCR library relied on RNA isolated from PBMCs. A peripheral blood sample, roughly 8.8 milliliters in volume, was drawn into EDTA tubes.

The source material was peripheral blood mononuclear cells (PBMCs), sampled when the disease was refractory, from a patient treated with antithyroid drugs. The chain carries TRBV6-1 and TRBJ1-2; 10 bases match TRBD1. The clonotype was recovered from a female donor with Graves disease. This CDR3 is CASRLTGGHYGYTF. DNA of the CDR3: TGTGCCAGCAGATTGACAGGGGGCCACTATGGCTACACCTTC.